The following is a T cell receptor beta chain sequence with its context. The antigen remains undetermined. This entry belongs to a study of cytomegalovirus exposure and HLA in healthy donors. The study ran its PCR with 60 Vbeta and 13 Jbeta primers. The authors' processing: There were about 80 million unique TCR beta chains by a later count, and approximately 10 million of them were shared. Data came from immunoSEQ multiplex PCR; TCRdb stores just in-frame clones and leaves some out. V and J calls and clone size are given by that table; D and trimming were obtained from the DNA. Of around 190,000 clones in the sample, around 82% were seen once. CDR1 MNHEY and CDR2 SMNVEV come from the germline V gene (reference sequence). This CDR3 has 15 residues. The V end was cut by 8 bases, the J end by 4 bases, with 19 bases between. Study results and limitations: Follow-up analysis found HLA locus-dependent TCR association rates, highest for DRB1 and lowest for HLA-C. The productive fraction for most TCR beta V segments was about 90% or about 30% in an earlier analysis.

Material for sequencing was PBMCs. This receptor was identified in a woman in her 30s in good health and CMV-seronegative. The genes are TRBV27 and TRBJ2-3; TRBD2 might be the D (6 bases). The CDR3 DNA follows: TGTGCCAGCGCTCAGTTAAGAGTAGCGGCAGATACGCAGTATTTT. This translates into CASAQLRVAADTQYF.